This note documents a single TCR beta chain sequence. These data are taken from a study of CD8 T cells in Susac syndrome. CDR3 length: 16 amino acids. V trimming: 8 bases; J trimming: 6 bases; junction bases outside the gene matches: 20. Per the germline V gene, CDR1 is DFQATT and CDR2 is SNEGSKA (reference sequence). Sequencing of TCR beta drew on CD8+ and CD4+ T cells from blood. While CD8+ and CD4+ T cells were isolated negatively, TEMRA cells were enriched by FACS. Random hexamers were used to reverse transcribe the RNA input (roughly 0.5 to 1 ug). The authors amplified TCR beta CDR3 across 54 Vbeta and 13 Jbeta using immunoSEQ multiplex PCR. One entry per CDR3 protein, called by TCRdb with MiXCR from the immunoSEQ multiplex PCR reads. The profile shows about 210,000 distinct CDR3 sequences, 95% of them singletons.

The clonotype comes from a human donor with multiple sclerosis. The rearrangement joins TRBV20-1 to TRBJ1-2; 8 bases are a match to TRBD1. The sequencing sample was made of CD4+ T cells from PBMCs. The CDR3 DNA reads TGCAGTTGCCGGGGGGCCACGACAGGGGATCCCAATGGCTACACCTTC. Protein product: CSCRGATTGDPNGYTF.